This TCR beta chain stems from a study of blood T cell repertoires in COVID-19 (dated by TCRdb to 2019 to 2021). For the study in its entirety: Samples covering the acute and convalescent phases of COVID-19 were provided by collaborators in the United States, Italy and Spain. The prospective study material was composed of cDNA or gDNA derived from T cells, B-cell-depleted T cells, or PBMCs. The repertoires were released in a freely available public database meant as a resource for research on the immune response to SARS-CoV-2. HLA class I and class II types, where available, came from metadata supplied by the sample provider rather than from assay-based typing. The samples were drawn from two sources: the first 160 participants of the ongoing ImmuneRACE study, and about 1,300 subjects contributed by 6 global collaborators. Subjects who had been exposed to COVID-19, were actively infected with it, or had recovered from it provided the deeply sampled blood TCRbeta repertoires that made up the dataset. Sample metadata almost always included a de-identified subject ID, COVID-19 status, age in years and sex.

In this sample, this clone turned up a few times. The target of this receptor is not known. One base away there is no much larger clone; base qualities are not given. Germline trimming amounts to 4 bases on V and 4 bases on J, with 6 as the count of junction bases outside the gene matches. Including the terminal cysteine and phenylalanine, the CDR3 comprises 14 residues. Only the CDR3 DNA is retained, 42 bases long and in frame from the first base. The germline V gene supplies CDR1 SGHDT and CDR2 YYEEEE. Collaborating institutions collected whole blood in K2EDTA tubes following their own protocols. For TCRbeta analysis, collaborators shipped samples as frozen whole blood, isolated PBMCs, or DNA extracted from either of those sample types. TCRbeta CDR3 regions were amplified from genomic DNA using the immunoSEQ Assay, a bias-controlled multiplex PCR. The authors' pipeline ran thus. The number of nucleated cells in each sample was estimated by amplification of reference gene primers within the assay. To quantify the absolute abundance of each unique TCRbeta CDR3 rearrangement, sequence reads were collapsed and filtered. For each sample, productive Simpson clonality was calculated by taking the square root of Simpson's diversity index across productive rearrangements. In its TCRdb copy, this immuneACCESS table keeps in-frame sequences only and misses some clones. Where compared with another copy, unresolved V genes explain less than half of these, and the others have no known cause. That table gives V, J and clone size, and the DNA gave D and trimming. This sample lists about 330,000 clones; 85% to 90% were detected once. Together, the top ten hold 3.5% to 4.5% of the sample.

Broad study findings and their caveats: The quantity of clinical and demographic metadata differed by source and by participant and was supplied without curation.

The source material was peripheral blood. The V and J segments used are TRBV5-6 and TRBJ2-7; 9 middle bases align to TRBD1. The TCR was taken from a woman aged 45-59 years with active or convalescent COVID-19. The nucleotide sequence reads as follows: TGTGCCAGCAGCCCGGGACAGGGATCTTACGAGCAGTACTTC. Translated, it gives CASSPGQGSYEQYF.